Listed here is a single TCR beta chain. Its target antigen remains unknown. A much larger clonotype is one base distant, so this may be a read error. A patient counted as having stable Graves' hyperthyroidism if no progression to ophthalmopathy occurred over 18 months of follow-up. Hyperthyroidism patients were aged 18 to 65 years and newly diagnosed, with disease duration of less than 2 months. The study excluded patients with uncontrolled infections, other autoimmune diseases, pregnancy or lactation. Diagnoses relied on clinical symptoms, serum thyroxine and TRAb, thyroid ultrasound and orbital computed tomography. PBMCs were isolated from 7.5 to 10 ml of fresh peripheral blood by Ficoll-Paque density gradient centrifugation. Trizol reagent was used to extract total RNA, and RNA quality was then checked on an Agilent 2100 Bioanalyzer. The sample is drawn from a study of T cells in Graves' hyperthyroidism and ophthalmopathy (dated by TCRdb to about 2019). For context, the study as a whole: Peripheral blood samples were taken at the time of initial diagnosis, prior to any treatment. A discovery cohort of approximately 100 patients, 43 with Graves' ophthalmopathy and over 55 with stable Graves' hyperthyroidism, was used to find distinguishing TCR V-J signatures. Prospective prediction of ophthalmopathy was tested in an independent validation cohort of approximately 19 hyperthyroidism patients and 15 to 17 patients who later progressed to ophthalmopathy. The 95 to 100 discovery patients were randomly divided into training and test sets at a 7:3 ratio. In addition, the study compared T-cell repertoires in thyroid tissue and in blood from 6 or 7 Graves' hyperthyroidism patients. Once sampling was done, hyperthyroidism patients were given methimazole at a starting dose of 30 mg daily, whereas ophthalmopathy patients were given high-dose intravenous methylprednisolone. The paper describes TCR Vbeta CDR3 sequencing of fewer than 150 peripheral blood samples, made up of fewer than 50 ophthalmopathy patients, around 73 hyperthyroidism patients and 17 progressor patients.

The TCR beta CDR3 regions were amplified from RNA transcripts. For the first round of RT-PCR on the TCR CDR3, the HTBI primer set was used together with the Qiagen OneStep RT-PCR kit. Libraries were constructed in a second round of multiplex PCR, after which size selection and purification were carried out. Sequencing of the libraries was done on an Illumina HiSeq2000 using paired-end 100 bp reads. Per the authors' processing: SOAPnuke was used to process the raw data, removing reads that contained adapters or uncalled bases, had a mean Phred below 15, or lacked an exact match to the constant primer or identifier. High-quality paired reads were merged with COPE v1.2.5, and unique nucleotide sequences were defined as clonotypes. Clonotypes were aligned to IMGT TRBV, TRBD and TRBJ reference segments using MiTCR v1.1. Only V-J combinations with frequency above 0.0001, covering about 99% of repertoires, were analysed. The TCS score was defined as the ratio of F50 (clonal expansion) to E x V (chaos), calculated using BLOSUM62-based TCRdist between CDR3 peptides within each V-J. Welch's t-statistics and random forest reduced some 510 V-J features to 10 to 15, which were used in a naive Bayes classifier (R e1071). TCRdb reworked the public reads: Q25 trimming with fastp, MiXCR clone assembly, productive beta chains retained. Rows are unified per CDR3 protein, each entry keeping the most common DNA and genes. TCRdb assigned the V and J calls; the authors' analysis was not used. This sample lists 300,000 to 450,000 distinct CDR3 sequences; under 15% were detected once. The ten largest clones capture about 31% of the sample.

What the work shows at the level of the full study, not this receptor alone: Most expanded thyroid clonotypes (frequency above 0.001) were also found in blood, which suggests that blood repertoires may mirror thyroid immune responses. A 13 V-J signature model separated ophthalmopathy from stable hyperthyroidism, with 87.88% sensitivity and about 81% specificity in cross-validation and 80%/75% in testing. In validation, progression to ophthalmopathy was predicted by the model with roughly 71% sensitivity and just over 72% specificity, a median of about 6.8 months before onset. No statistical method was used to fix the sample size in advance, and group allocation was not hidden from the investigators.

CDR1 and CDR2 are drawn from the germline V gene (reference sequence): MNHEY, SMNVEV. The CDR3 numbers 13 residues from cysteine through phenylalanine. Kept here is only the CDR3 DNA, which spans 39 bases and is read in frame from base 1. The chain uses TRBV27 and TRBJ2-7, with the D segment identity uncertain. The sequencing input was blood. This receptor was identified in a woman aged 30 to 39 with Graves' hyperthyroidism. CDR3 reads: CASSLTQNYEQHF. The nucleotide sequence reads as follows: TGTGCCAGCAGTTTGACCCAAAACTACGAGCAGCACTTC.